This T cell receptor beta chain derives from a study of OX40 agonist ivuxolimab in advanced cancers. Overall study: Among those treated, three patients had partial responses, one with hepatocellular carcinoma and two with cutaneous melanoma.

The CDR3 extends over 14 amino acids. CDR1 and CDR2 from the germline V gene are SGHRS and YFSETQ. V dropped 0 bases and J dropped 5 bases, with 9 bases sitting between them. The table came from immunoSEQ multiplex PCR; TCRdb's copy has only in-frame clones and leaves some out. The top ten hold 9% to 15% of the sample, which has tens of thousands of clones, about nine tenths seen once. Study results and limitations: On average, CD8+ T cells had more expanded clones than CD4+.

For this clone: The antigen is undetermined.

The V and J genes are TRBV5-1 and TRBJ2-1, with D tentatively TRBD1 (6 bases). The source is an adult with an advanced solid tumor such as melanoma, head and neck, liver or kidney cancer. The sequences come from CD4+ or CD8+ T cells sorted from blood, collected in a trial of the OX40 agonist ivuxolimab. The chain's CDR3 is CASSLAQGHNEQFF. The CDR3 region has the DNA TGCGCCAGCAGCTTGGCACAGGGTCACAATGAGCAGTTCTTC.